The 15 T cell receptor beta chains presented below share a single source sample, sequenced in a study of blood T cell repertoires in COVID-19. TCRdb's table, derived via immunoSEQ multiplex PCR, lists solely in-frame clones and lacks some. The table lists around 100,000 clones, around nine tenths of them singletons. The sequencing input was peripheral blood. The receptor source for this set is a man aged 35-49 years with acute or convalescent COVID-19.

The rearrangement joins TRBV30 to TRBJ1-2; 7 nucleotides agree with TRBD1. The CDR3 has 16 amino acids. CDR1 is GTSNPN and CDR2 is SVGIG in the germline V gene (reference sequence). V lost 2 bases and J lost 8; bases outside the gene matches: 17. The CDR3 sequence: CAWSQGGGAWTGGYTF. Here the CDR3 DNA reads TGTGCCTGGAGTCAAGGAGGGGGCGCATGGACTGGCGGCTACACCTTC.

The chain has TRBV11-2 and TRBJ1-6; the match to TRBD1 covers 7 bases. The V gene's germline CDR1 is SGHAT and CDR2 FQNNGV. There are 17 residues in the CDR3. The ends lost 3 bases at V and 8 bases at J; junction bases unmatched: 13. This CDR3 reads CASSFSLPGQKHSPLHF. CDR3 in DNA: TGTGCCAGCAGCTTCTCCCTACCGGGACAGAAACATTCACCCCTCCACTTT.

This clone was observed a few times. The V and J genes are TRBV15 and TRBJ1-4; weak D call: TRBD1 (5 bases). V was trimmed by 2 bases and J by 5 bases, leaving 12 bases between them. The CDR3 extends over 15 amino acids. Germline lookup yields CDR1 LNHNV and CDR2 YYDKDF (reference sequence). The CDR3 loop is CATSRNRQTNEKLFF. The CDR3 DNA sequence: TGTGCCACCAGCAGAAATCGACAGACGAATGAAAAACTGTTTTTT.

The chain joins TRBV12-3 or TRBV12-4 to TRBJ1-2; no clear D. The CDR3 consists of 13 residues. Trimming shortened V by 4 bases and J by 7 bases, and 13 bases separated the two germline ends. CDR3 nucleotides: TGTGCCAGCAGTTGGAGGGATTCTGTTGGCTACACCTTC. Protein sequence: CASSWRDSVGYTF.

The genes are TRBV27 and TRBJ2-3; TRBD2 agrees at 13 bases. J lost 11 bases, V lost 4 bases, and 12 bases had no gene match. CDR1 is MNHEY, CDR2 SMNVEV, per germline (reference sequence). This CDR3 is built from 16 residues. CDR3 DNA: TGTGCCAGCAGTTGGGGGAGACTAGCGGGGGGAAACGAGCAGTATTTT. Translating it yields CASSWGRLAGGNEQYF.

This clone has just one count. The chain uses TRBV10-3 and TRBJ2-7, with 8 bases matching TRBD1. Germline loops: CDR1 ENHRY, CDR2 SYGVKD. This CDR3 has 12 residues. Trimming at V came to 4 bases and at J to 5 bases, leaving 1 base not matched to a gene. The CDR3 coding sequence is TGTGCCATCAGTGGGACAGGGAACGAGCAGTACTTC. Its protein product is CAISGTGNEQYF.

V and J are TRBV28 and TRBJ2-3; 9 nucleotides line up with TRBD1. The CDR3 is 14 amino acids. The V gene's germline CDR1 is MDHEN and CDR2 SYDVKM. After removal of 6 bases from V and 4 bases from J, the junction contained 5 bases not matched to a gene. CDR3 nucleotide sequence: TGTGCCAGCAGCGGGGACAGGGAATCAGATACGCAGTATTTT. Translating it yields CASSGDRESDTQYF.

J is TRBJ1-2 and V is TRBV6-2 or TRBV6-3; no definite D call. This CDR3 region has 14 residues. CDR1 and CDR2 (germline): MNHEY, SVGEGT. V was cut by 5 bases and J by 3 bases, with 13 bases left in between. The CDR3 DNA reads TGTGCCAGCAGTCCGAATCTTAGCCACTATGGCTACACCTTC. It codes for CASSPNLSHYGYTF.

This chain connects TRBV6-2 or TRBV6-3 to TRBJ2-1, with D unresolved. CDR1 is MNHEY, CDR2 SVGEGT, per germline. Trimming removed 5 bases at V and 5 bases at J, with 13 bases between. The CDR3 is made up of 14 amino acids. The CDR3 spells CASSLQMAHNEQFF. The CDR3 coding sequence is TGTGCCAGCAGTCTTCAAATGGCCCACAATGAGCAGTTCTTC.

The chain uses TRBV24-1 and TRBJ1-6; 8 bases line up with TRBD1. The V gene end was trimmed by 10 bases and the J gene end by 0 bases; junction bases not matched to a gene: 10. Germline CDR1 and CDR2: KGHDR and SFDVKD. The length of the CDR3 is 17 residues. Written as DNA, the CDR3 is TGTGCCACTGAAATGACAGGGGCCAGCTCCTATAATTCACCCCTCCACTTT. Amino acid sequence: CATEMTGASSYNSPLHF.

This rearrangement joins TRBV6-2 or TRBV6-3 to TRBJ1-2; tentative D call: TRBD1 (5 bases). The germline V gene encodes CDR1 MNHEY and CDR2 SVGEGT. The V and J ends lost 2 bases and 2 bases respectively, with 12 bases between them. The CDR3 spans 15 residues. The CDR3 nucleotides are TGTGCCAGCAGTTACCTGCCGGGGGAGAACTATGGCTACACCTTC. This codes for CASSYLPGENYGYTF.

This clone was seen once. V usage is TRBV5-5 and J usage is TRBJ1-1; possible D gene TRBD1, 6 bases. From germline, CDR1 is SGHKS and CDR2 YYEKEE (reference sequence). There are 15 residues in the CDR3. V lost 3 bases and J 5 bases, leaving 17 bases between the germline ends. CDR3 nucleotide sequence: TGTGCCAGCAGCTCTTTCAAAGGGGGTAGTACTGAAGCTTTCTTT. Translation: CASSSFKGGSTEAFF.

The rearrangement links TRBV9 to TRBJ2-2, with D possibly TRBD1 on 5 matching bases. The ends were cut back, 4 bases at V and 3 bases at J, with 7 bases in the middle. Germline V gene sequence: CDR1 SGDLS, CDR2 YYNGEE. This CDR3 comprises 13 residues. The CDR3 DNA reads TGTGCCAGCAGCAGCAGGGACACCGGGGAGCTGTTTTTT. Its protein product is CASSSRDTGELFF.

The V gene is TRBV6-5, the J gene TRBJ2-5; 10 nucleotides align to TRBD2. Germline V lookup: CDR1 MNHEY, CDR2 SVGAGI. V trimming: 5 bases; J trimming: 4 bases; junction bases outside the gene matches: 4. The CDR3 runs 14 residues. The CDR3 DNA sequence: TGTGCCAGCAGTCGACTAGCGGGCCTAGAGACCCAGTACTTC. This encodes CASSRLAGLETQYF.

CDR3 sequence (DNA): TGTGCCAGCAGCTTCGGAGGCGGGGCAGGCACCGGGGAGCTGTTTTTT. The encoded protein is CASSFGGGAGTGELFF. The genes are TRBV5-6 and TRBJ2-2; a weak D match, TRBD2 (6 bases). This CDR3 has 16 amino acids. The V end was cut by 2 bases, the J end by 4 bases, with 15 bases between. CDR1 and CDR2 (germline): SGHDT, YYEEEE.